Listed below are T cell receptor beta chains from one sample, sequenced in a study of T cells after posttransplantation cyclophosphamide. Using immunoSEQ multiplex PCR, the repertoire was profiled, and TCRdb retains in-frame clones only, with some absent. The table records a few thousand clones without singletons, the ten largest covering about 10%. Material: PBMCs, obtained after allogeneic stem cell transplant with posttransplant cyclophosphamide. The receptor set was obtained from a male patient aged 60 to 75 who received an allogeneic stem cell transplant from a related donor and was CMV-positive. The graft donor may account for some of the T cells. The CDR3 runs from the conserved cysteine through the conserved F or W. D genes are given only for firm matches. Clone sizes are shown as once, few, many, or a class for an expanded clone.

v_gene: TRBV4-2
d_gene: -
j_gene: TRBJ2-5
abundance: medium-sized
CDR3nt: TGTGCCAGCACCCAGAGGACAACTCCCGAACCTTCTCAAGAGACCCAGTACTTC
CDR3aa: CASTQRTTPEPSQETQYF

v_gene: TRBV11-1
d_gene: TRBD1
j_gene: TRBJ2-1
abundance: many
CDR3nt: TGTGCCAGCAGCTTAGTGGGACAGGGTAGGGACGATGAGCAGTTCTTC
CDR3aa: CASSLVGQGRDDEQFF

v_gene: TRBV7-2
d_gene: TRBD2
j_gene: TRBJ2-3
abundance: medium-sized
CDR3nt: TGTGCCAGCAGCTTAGTTAGCGGGTTTACAGATACGCAGTATTTT
CDR3aa: CASSLVSGFTDTQYF

v_gene: TRBV7-2
d_gene: -
j_gene: TRBJ1-1
abundance: many
CDR3nt: TGTGCCAGCAGCTTAATGCCAGGGGTAATCACTGAAGCTTTCTTT
CDR3aa: CASSLMPGVITEAFF

v_gene: TRBV28
d_gene: TRBD1
j_gene: TRBJ2-7
abundance: medium-sized
CDR3nt: TGTGCCAGCAGTTTGGGACAGGGGCCCTACGAGCAGTACTTC
CDR3aa: CASSLGQGPYEQYF

v_gene: TRBV5-1
d_gene: -
j_gene: TRBJ2-5
abundance: medium-sized
CDR3nt: TGCGCCAGCAGCTCTCCTGTAGAGACCCAGTACTTC
CDR3aa: CASSSPVETQYF